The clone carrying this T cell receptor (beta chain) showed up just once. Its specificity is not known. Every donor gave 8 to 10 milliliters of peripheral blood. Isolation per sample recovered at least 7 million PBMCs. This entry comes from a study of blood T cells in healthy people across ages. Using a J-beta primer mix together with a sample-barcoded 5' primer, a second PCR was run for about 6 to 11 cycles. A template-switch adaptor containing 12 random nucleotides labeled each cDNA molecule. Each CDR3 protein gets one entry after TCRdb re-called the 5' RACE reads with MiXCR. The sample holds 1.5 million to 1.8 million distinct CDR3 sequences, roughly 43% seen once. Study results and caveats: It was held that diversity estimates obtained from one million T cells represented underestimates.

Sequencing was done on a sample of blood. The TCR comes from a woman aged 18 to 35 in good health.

The CDR3 reads CASSLRGRGYTGELFF. In DNA, the CDR3 is TGTGCCAGCAGTTTACGGGGGAGAGGGTACACCGGGGAGCTGTTTTTT. The rearrangement uses TRBV28 and TRBJ2-2; possibly TRBD2 for D (6 bases). Germline lookup yields CDR1 MDHEN and CDR2 SYDVKM. This CDR3 has 16 amino acids. The ends were cut back, 2 bases at V and 3 bases at J, with 13 bases in the middle.